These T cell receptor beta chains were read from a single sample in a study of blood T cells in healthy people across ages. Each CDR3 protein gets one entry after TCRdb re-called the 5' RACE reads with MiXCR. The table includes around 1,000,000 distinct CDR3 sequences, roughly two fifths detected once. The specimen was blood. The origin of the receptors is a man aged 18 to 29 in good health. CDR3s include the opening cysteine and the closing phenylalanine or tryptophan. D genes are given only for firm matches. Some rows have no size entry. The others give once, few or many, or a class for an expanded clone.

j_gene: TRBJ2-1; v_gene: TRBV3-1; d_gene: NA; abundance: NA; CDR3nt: TGTGCCAGCAGCCAATTGACAGCTCGCAATGAGCAGTTCTTC; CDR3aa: CASSQLTARNEQFF
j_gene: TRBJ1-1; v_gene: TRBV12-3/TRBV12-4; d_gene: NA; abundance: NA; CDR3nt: TGTGCCAGCAGTCCTGGGGGGATAAAGGAGGCTTTCTTT; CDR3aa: CASSPGGIKEAFF
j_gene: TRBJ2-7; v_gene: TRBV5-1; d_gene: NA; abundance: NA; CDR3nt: TGCGCCAGCAGCTTGGATCCGGTTATCGAGCAGTACTTC; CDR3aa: CASSLDPVIEQYF
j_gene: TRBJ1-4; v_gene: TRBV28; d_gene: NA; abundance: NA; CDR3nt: TGTGCCAGCAGTACCCGCCGGGGGACGGAAAAACTGTTTTTT; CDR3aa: CASSTRRGTEKLFF
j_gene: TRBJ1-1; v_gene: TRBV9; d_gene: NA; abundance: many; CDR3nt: TGTGCCAGCAGCGTGGGCAGCTCAAAAGAAGCTTTCTTT; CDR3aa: CASSVGSSKEAFF
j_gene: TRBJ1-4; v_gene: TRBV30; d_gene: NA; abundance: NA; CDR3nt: TGTGCCTGGAGTAAGGGGAGCTTCGGAAAACTGTTTTTT; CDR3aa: CAWSKGSFGKLFF
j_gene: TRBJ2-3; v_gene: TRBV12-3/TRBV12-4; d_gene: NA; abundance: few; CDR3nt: TGTGCCAGCCTTAAGGAGGGCCTTGGCACAGATACGCAGTATTTT; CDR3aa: CASLKEGLGTDTQYF
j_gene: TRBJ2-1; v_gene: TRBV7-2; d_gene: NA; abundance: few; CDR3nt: TGTGCCAGCAGTTCCGGACTGACTCGGAACAATGAGCAGTTCTTC; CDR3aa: CASSSGLTRNNEQFF
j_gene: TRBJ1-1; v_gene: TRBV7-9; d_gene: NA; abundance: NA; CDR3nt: TGTGCCAGCAGCTTGGGAGAAGGGAAAGCTTTCTTT; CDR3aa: CASSLGEGKAFF
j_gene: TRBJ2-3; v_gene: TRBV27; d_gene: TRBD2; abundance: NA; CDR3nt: TGTGCCAGCAGTGCCCTAACTAGCGGGGGGCCGGATACGCAGTATTTT; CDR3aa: CASSALTSGGPDTQYF
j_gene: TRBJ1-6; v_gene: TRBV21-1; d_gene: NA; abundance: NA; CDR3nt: TGTGCCAGCAGCAATGGTACGGGTGTTCCCGTGGCGGCCCCCCACTTT; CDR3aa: CASSNGTGVPVAAPHF
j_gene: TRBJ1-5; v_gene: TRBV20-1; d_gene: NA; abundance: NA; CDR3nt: TGCAGTGCCAAACAGGATAGCAATCAGCCCCAGCATTTT; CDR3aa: CSAKQDSNQPQHF
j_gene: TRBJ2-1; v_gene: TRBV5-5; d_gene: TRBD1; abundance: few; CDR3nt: TGTGCCAGCAGCGACAGGGGGCAAGGGACCTACAATGAGCAGTTCTTC; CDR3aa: CASSDRGQGTYNEQFF
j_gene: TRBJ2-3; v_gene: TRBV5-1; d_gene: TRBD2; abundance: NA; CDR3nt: TGCGCCCGCAGCTTGTCCGCTAGCGGGGATACGCAGTATTTT; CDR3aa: CARSLSASGDTQYF
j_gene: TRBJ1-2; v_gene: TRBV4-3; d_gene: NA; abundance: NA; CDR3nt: TGCGCCAGCAAAGGGACGGGGTCGGACTATGGCTACACCTTC; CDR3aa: CASKGTGSDYGYTF
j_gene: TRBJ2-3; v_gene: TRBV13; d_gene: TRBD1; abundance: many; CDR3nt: TGTGCCAGCAGCTTAGAACAGGGGCGTGATACGCAGTATTTT; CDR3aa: CASSLEQGRDTQYF
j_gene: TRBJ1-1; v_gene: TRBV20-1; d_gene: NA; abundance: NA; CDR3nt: TGCAGTGTCGCGAGTCCAGCTTTCTTT; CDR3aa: CSVASPAFF
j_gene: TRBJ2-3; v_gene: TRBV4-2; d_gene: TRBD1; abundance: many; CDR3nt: TGTGCCAGCAGCCAAATCACACAGGGGGCGGATACGCAGTATTTT; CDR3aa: CASSQITQGADTQYF
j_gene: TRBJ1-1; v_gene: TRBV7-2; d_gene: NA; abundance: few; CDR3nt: TGTGCCAGCAGCTTGTCGACAAGGGAAGCTTTCTTT; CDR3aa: CASSLSTREAFF
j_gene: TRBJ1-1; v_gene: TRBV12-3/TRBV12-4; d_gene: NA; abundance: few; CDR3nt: TGTGCCAGCAGTGCCGATGCGGGCACTGAAGCTTTCTTT; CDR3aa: CASSADAGTEAFF
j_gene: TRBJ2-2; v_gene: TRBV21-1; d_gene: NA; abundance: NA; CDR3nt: TGTGCCAGCAGCAAAGTGGGGGATGGGGGCCAGCGTTTCTGGGGGGAGCTGTTTTTT; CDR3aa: CASSKVGDGGQRFWGELFF
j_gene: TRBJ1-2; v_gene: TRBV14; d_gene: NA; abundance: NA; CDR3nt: TGTGCCAGCAGCCCAGTAGGAGGGGATGGAGGCTACACCTTC; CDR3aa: CASSPVGGDGGYTF
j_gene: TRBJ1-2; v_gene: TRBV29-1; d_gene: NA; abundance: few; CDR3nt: TGCAGCTCTCAGGAGGACTATGGCTACACCTTC; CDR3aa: CSSQEDYGYTF
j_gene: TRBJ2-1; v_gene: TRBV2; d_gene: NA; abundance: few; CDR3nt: TGTGCCAGCAGACCCTTCGCCGGGAATGAGCAGTTCTTC; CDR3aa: CASRPFAGNEQFF
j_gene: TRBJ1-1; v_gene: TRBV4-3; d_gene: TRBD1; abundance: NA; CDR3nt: TGCGCCAGCAGCCAAGGCCCGCAGGGGGCATCGAACACTGAAGCTTTCTTT; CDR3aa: CASSQGPQGASNTEAFF
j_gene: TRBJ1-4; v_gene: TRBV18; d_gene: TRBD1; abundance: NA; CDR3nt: TGTGCCAGCTCACCACGCGGGACAGGGTCGACTAATGAAAAACTGTTTTTT; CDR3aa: CASSPRGTGSTNEKLFF
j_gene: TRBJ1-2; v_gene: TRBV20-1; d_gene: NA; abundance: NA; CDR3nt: TGCAGTGCTAGAGATGGGGAGCATGGCTACACCTTC; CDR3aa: CSARDGEHGYTF
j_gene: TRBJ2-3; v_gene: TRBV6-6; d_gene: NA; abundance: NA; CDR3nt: TGTGCCAGCAGCTCCGGACTGGCAGGGGTCCCAGATACGCAGTATTTT; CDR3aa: CASSSGLAGVPDTQYF
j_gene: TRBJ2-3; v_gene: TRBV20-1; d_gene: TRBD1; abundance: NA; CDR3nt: TGCAGTGCGCGGGGGGACAGGGGAGGCACAGATACGCAGTATTTT; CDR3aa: CSARGDRGGTDTQYF
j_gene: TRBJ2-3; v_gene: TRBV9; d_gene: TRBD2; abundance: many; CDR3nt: TGTGCCAGCTCCGGGGGGGCAGAAGATACGCAGTATTTT; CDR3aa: CASSGGAEDTQYF
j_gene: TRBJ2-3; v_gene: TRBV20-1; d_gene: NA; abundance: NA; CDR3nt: TGCAGTGCTACCGCAGATACGCAGTATTTT; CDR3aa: CSATADTQYF